What follows are 8 T cell receptor beta chains derived from one specimen sequenced in a study of OX40 agonist ivuxolimab in advanced cancers. Clones were sequenced by immunoSEQ multiplex PCR, and TCRdb holds only the in-frame ones, with some missing. The data hold about 57,000 clones, with approximately 83% observed a single time. The sequences come from CD4+ or CD8+ T cells sorted from blood, collected in a trial of the OX40 agonist ivuxolimab. These receptors originate from an adult with an advanced solid tumor such as melanoma, head and neck, liver or kidney cancer.

The chain uses TRBV5-4 and TRBJ2-3; TRBD1 might be the D (6 bases). V was cut by 0 bases and J by 3 bases, with 11 bases left in between. The CDR3 is made up of 15 amino acids. The germline gives CDR1 SGHNT, CDR2 YYREEE (reference sequence). The CDR3 coding sequence is TGTGCCAGCAGCTTGGATCAGGGGTTTACAGATACGCAGTATTTT. Its translation: CASSLDQGFTDTQYF.

In the case of this clone: The sample has other DNA sequences that encode this CDR3 too. The chain uses TRBV27 and TRBJ1-1, with D hard to call. Germline lookup yields CDR1 MNHEY and CDR2 SMNVEV (reference sequence). The CDR3 is 11 residues long. Trimming stripped 6 bases from V and 3 bases from J, with 5 bases between. The CDR3 loop is CASRSYTEAFF. The CDR3 nucleotides are TGTGCCAGCAGGTCCTACACTGAAGCTTTCTTT.

The chain is built from TRBV6-6 and TRBJ2-7; 9 bases line up with TRBD2. This CDR3 spans 15 amino acids. In germline, CDR1 is MNHNY, CDR2 SVGAGI (reference sequence). The V segment lost 0 bases and the J segment 7 bases; nucleotides outside the gene matches: 7. As DNA, the CDR3 is TGTGCCAGCAGTTACTCGATAGCGGGAGCACGGGAGCAGTACTTC. This encodes CASSYSIAGAREQYF.

The chain uses TRBV10-2 and TRBJ1-5; D is unresolved. Germline lookup yields CDR1 WSHSY and CDR2 SAAADI. Trimming pared 0 bases from V and 2 bases from J, leaving 5 bases between. There are 14 residues in the CDR3. The chain's CDR3 is CASSESEGNQPQHF. CDR3 coding DNA: TGCGCCAGCAGTGAGTCTGAGGGCAATCAGCCCCAGCATTTT.

This clone was seen once. The chain couples TRBV5-1 to TRBJ1-2; D uncertain. This CDR3 is 13 amino acids long. The germline V and J ends were trimmed by 0 bases and 2 bases, with 5 bases remaining between them. Germline CDR1 and CDR2: SGHRS and YFSETQ. CDR3 loop: CASSLGRNYGYTF. DNA of the CDR3: TGCGCCAGCAGCTTGGGGCGGAACTATGGCTACACCTTC.

About this clone itself: The junction does not match germline at one end; this may be a read error. The genes are TRBV5-1 and TRBJ1-1; tentative D call: TRBD1 (6 bases). In germline, CDR1 is SGHRS, CDR2 YFSETQ. This CDR3 comprises 15 residues. CDR3 sequence (DNA): TGCGCCAGCAGATTGGACAGTGGGGTGAACACTGAAGCTTTCTTT. It yields the protein CASRLDSGVNTEAFF. The variable domain in full, completed from reference TRBV5-1 and TRBJ1-1, reads KAGVTQTPRYLIKTRGQQVTLSCSPISGHRSVSWYQQTPGQGLQFLFEYFSETQRNKGNFPGRFSGRQFSNSRSEMNVSTLELGDSALYLCASRLDSGVNTEAFFGQGTRLTVV.

The J gene is TRBJ1-2, the V gene TRBV29-1, with D hard to call. This CDR3 has 12 amino acids. Germline loops: CDR1 SQVTM, CDR2 ANQGSEA. Between the trimmed V and J ends, which lost 2 bases and 7 bases, there was a span of 11 bases. The CDR3 DNA reads as TGCAGCGTTGAAATGGGGTACGGTGGCTACACCTTC. It yields the protein CSVEMGYGGYTF.

A single count supports this clone. The chain has TRBV6-1 and TRBJ1-5; D is perhaps TRBD1 (5 bases). This CDR3 region has 18 residues. V lost 3 bases and J lost 2, with 20 bases in between. CDR1 MNHNS and CDR2 SASEGT come from the germline V gene. DNA for the CDR3: TGTGCCAGCAGTGACTTAGTTGGGGGTTGGGCGGGCAATCAGCCCCAGCATTTT. Residues: CASSDLVGGWAGNQPQHF.